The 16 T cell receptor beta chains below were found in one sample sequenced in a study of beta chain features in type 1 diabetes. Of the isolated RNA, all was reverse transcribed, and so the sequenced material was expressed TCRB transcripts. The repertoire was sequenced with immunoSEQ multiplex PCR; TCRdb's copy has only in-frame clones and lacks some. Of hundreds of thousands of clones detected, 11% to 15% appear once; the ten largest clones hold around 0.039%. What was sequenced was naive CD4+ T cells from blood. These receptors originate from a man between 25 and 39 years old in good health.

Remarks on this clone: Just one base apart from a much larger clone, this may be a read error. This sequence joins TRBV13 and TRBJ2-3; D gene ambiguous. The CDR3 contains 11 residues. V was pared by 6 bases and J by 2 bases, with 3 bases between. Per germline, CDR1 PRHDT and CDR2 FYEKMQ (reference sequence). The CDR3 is CASRFTDTQYF. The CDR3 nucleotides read TGTGCCAGCAGGTTCACAGATACGCAGTATTTT.

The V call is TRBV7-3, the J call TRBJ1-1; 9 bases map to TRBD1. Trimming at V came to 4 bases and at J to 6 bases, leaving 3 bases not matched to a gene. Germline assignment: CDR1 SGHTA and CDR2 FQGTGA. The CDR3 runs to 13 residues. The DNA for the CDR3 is TGTGCCAGCAGCTGGGGGACAGGGTCTGAAGCTTTCTTT. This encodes CASSWGTGSEAFF.

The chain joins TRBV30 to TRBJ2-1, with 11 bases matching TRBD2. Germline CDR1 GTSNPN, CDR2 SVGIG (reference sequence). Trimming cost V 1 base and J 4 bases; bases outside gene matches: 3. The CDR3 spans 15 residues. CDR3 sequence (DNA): TGTGCCTGGAGTGACCCTAGCGGGGGGTACAATGAGCAGTTCTTC. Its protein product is CAWSDPSGGYNEQFF. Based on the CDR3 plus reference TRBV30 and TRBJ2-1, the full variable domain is SQTIHQWPATLVQPVGSPLSLECTVEGTSNPNLYWYRQAAGRGLQLLFYSVGIGQISSEVPQNLSASRPQDRQFILSSKKLLLSDSGFYLCAWSDPSGGYNEQFFGPGTRLTVL.

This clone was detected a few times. The CDR3 bases are TGTGCCAGCAGCTTAGCGGGGGTGCATGAAAAACTGTTTTTT. It specifies CASSLAGVHEKLFF. The gene calls are TRBV7-9 and TRBJ1-4; perhaps TRBD1 as D (5 bases). The germline gives CDR1 SEHNR, CDR2 FQNEAQ (reference sequence). V lost 0 bases to trimming and J lost 6 bases, with 8 bases between them. This CDR3 is built from 14 residues.

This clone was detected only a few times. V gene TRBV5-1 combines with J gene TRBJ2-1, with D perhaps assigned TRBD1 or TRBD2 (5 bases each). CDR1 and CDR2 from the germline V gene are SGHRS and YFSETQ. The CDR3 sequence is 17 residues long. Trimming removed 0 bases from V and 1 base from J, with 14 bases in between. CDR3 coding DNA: TGCGCCAGCAGCTTGGGGGACCTTCTTAAATCCTACAATGAGCAGTTCTTC. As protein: CASSLGDLLKSYNEQFF.

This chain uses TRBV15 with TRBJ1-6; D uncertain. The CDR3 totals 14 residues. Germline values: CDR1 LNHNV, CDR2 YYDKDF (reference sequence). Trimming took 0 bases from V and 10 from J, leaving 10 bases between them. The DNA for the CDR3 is TGTGCCACCAGCAGAGATCTGGTCGTCTCACCCCTCCACTTT. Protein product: CATSRDLVVSPLHF. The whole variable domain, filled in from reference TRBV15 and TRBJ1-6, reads DAMVIQNPRYQVTQFGKPVTLSCSQTLNHNVMYWYQQKSSQAPKLLFHYYDKDFNNEADTPDNFQSRRPNTSFCFLDIRSPGLGDTAMYLCATSRDLVVSPLHFGNGTRLTVT.

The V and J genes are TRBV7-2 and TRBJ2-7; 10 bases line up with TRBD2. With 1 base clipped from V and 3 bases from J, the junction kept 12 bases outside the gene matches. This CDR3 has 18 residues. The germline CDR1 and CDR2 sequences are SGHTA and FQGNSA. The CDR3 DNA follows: TGTGCCAGCAGCTTAGTGGGATCTAGCGGGAGAGGGTTCTACGAGCAGTACGTC. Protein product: CASSLVGSSGRGFYEQYV.

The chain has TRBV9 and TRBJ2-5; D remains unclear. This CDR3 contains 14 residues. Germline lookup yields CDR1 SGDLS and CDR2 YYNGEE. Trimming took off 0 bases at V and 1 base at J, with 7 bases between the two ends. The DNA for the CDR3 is TGTGCCAGCAGCGTAGGTCAGGCCCAAGAGACCCAGTACTTC. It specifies CASSVGQAQETQYF. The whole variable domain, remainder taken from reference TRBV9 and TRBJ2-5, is DSGVTQTPKHLITATGQRVTLRCSPRSGDLSVYWYQQSLDQGLQFLIQYYNGEERAKGNILERFSAQQFPDLHSELNLSSLELGDSALYFCASSVGQAQETQYFGPGTRLLVL.

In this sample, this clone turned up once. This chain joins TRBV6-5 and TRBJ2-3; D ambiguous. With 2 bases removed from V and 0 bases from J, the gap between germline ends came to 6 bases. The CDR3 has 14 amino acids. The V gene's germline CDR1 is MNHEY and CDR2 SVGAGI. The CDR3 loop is CASSYAWSTDTQYF. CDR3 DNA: TGTGCCAGCAGTTACGCATGGAGCACAGATACGCAGTATTTT.

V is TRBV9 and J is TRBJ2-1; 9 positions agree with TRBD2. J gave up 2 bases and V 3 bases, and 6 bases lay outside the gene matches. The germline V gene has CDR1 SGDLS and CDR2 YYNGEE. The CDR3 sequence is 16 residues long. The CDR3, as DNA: TGTGCCAGCAGCGCAGACTTAGCGGGAGCCTACAATGAGCAGTTCTTC. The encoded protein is CASSADLAGAYNEQFF. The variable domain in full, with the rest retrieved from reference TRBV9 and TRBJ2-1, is DSGVTQTPKHLITATGQRVTLRCSPRSGDLSVYWYQQSLDQGLQFLIQYYNGEERAKGNILERFSAQQFPDLHSELNLSSLELGDSALYFCASSADLAGAYNEQFFGPGTRLTVL.

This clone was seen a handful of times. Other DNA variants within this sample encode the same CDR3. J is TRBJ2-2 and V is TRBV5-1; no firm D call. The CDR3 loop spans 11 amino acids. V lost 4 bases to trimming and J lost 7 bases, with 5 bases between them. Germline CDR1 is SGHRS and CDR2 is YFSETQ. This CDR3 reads CASSLNGELFF. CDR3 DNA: TGCGCCAGCAGCCTGAACGGGGAGCTGTTTTTT. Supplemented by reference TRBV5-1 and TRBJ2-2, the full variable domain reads KAGVTQTPRYLIKTRGQQVTLSCSPISGHRSVSWYQQTPGQGLQFLFEYFSETQRNKGNFPGRFSGRQFSNSRSEMNVSTLELGDSALYLCASSLNGELFFGEGSRLTVL.

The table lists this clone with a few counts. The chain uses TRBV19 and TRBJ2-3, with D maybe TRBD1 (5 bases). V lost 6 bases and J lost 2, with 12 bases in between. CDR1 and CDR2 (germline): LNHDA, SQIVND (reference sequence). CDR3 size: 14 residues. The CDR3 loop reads CASRDTSITDTQYF. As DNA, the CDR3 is TGTGCCAGTAGGGACACGTCCATCACAGATACGCAGTATTTT. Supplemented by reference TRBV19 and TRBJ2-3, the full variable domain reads DGGITQSPKYLFRKEGQNVTLSCEQNLNHDAMYWYRQDPGQGLRLIYYSQIVNDFQKGDIAEGYSVSREKKESFPLTVTSAQKNPTAFYLCASRDTSITDTQYFGPGTRLTVL.

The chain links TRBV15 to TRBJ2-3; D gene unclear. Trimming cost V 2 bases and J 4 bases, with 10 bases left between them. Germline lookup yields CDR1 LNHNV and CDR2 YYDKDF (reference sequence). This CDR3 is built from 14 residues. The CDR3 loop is CATSRRFEADTQYF. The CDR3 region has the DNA TGTGCCACCAGCAGACGCTTTGAGGCAGATACGCAGTATTTT.

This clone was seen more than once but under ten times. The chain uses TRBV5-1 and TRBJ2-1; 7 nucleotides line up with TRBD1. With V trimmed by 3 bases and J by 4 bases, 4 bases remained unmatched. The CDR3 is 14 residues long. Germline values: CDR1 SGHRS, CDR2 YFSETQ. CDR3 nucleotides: TGCGCCAGCAGCTCGGACAGGTTTTACAATGAGCAGTTCTTC. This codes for CASSSDRFYNEQFF.

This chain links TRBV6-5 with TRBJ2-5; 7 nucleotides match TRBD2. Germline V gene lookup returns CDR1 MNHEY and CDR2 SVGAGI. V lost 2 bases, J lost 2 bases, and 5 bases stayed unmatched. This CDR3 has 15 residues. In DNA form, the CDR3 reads TGTGCCAGCAGTTACAGGGCGGGGGATCAAGAGACCCAGTACTTC. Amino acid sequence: CASSYRAGDQETQYF.

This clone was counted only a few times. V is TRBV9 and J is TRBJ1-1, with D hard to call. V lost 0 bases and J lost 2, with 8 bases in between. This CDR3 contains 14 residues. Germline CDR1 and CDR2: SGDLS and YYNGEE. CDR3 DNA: TGTGCCAGCAGCGTAGGGCGGATCAACACTGAAGCTTTCTTT. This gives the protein CASSVGRINTEAFF.